The clone carrying this T cell receptor beta chain turned up a few times. Documented time point: patch test 2, 6 weeks after DPC sensitization. The treatment denotes: therapeutic diphenylcyclopropenone sensitization with weekly scalp DPC. Each CDR3 protein gets one entry after TCRdb re-called the RACE reads with MiXCR. This sample has some 150,000 distinct CDR3 sequences, with 12% found just once. Germline CDR1 is DFQATT and CDR2 is SNEGSKA (reference sequence). CDR3 length equals 13 residues. V was shortened by 1 base and J by 3 bases, with 7 bases between the two germline ends. The data were taken from a study of human T cells and chemical hapten exposure. Across the study: Upper inner arm skin measuring 2 cm by 2 cm received 2% DPC for sensitization.

This chain uses TRBV20-1 with TRBJ1-3; D is uncertain. Material: whole blood, obtained in connection with sensitization to the hapten diphenylcyclopropenone (DPC). The sequence was collected from a woman between 50 and 59 years old with alopecia areata. Some clones in this sample may be carry-over from other donors' samples. DNA for the CDR3: TGCAGTGCTAGAGGTTCCGTTGGAAACACCATATATTTT. This codes for CSARGSVGNTIYF.